This TCR beta chain comes out of a study of blood T cell repertoires in COVID-19. Whole-study context: The cDNA or gDNA used as material had been derived from T cells, B-cell-depleted T cells, or PBMCs.

This clone occurred a few times. As handled by the study authors: How many nucleated cells were present was estimated from reference gene primer amplification. Repertoires were generated with immunoSEQ multiplex PCR, while TCRdb's copy carries only in-frame clones and drops some. V, J and clone size derive from that table, while D and trimming were established from the DNA sequence. The sample lists 150,000 to 200,000 clones; 80% were seen once. The germline V gene encodes CDR1 LNHDA and CDR2 SQIVND (reference sequence). The CDR3 has 14 amino acids. V was clipped by 5 bases and J by 7 bases, with 15 bases between them. The study recruited people aged about 18 to 95 years across 20 to 30 US areas.

The chain uses TRBV19 and TRBJ2-1; D unclear. The sample comprised PBMCs or T cells enriched from blood (not recorded which). This clonotype was sampled from a man aged 35 to 55 who had recovered from COVID-19. The CDR3 region has the DNA TGTGCCAGTAGTCTCCCTCCTCCGGTGAATGAGCAGTTCTTC. This translates into CASSLPPPVNEQFF.